One and the same sample provided the 9 T cell receptor beta chains below, sequenced in a study of chemoradiotherapy in HPV16-positive cancers. Data came from immunoSEQ multiplex PCR; TCRdb stores just in-frame clones and leaves some out. This table holds some 4,900 clones, just under 80% found once. Source: tumor tissue, taken from a patient who underwent chemoradiotherapy. These receptors were obtained from a human donor with HPV-associated anogenital cancer.

This chain connects TRBV2 to TRBJ1-5, with D uncertain. Per germline, CDR1 SNHLY and CDR2 FYNNEI. CDR3 length equals 13 residues. With 6 bases removed from V and 6 bases from J, the gap between germline ends came to 12 bases. The CDR3 here is CASRPIESQPQHF. The CDR3 DNA sequence: TGTGCCAGCAGGCCTATAGAAAGTCAGCCCCAGCATTTT.

The chain uses TRBV19 and TRBJ1-1; D is unclear. There are 13 residues in the CDR3. The germline gives CDR1 LNHDA, CDR2 SQIVND (reference sequence). V was cut by 4 bases and J by 1 base, with 7 bases left in between. In DNA, the CDR3 is TGTGCCAGTAGTAAAGGATGGAACACTGAAGCTTTCTTT. Translating gives CASSKGWNTEAFF.

The chain is built from TRBV6-5 and TRBJ2-1; 13 nucleotides align to TRBD2. CDR1 MNHEY and CDR2 SVGAGI come from the germline V gene. The CDR3 is made up of 14 amino acids. The V gene end was trimmed by 6 bases and the J gene end by 12 bases; junction bases not matched to a gene: 8. The CDR3 protein is CASRTSGGASGQFF. The CDR3, as DNA: TGTGCCAGCAGAACTAGCGGGGGGGCGAGCGGGCAGTTCTTC.

The gene calls are TRBV7-3 and TRBJ2-5; 7 bases line up with TRBD1. J was trimmed by 5 bases and V by 5 bases; bases with no gene match: 5. Per the germline V gene, CDR1 is SGHTA and CDR2 is FQGTGA. The CDR3 covers 13 residues. In DNA, the CDR3 is TGTGCCAGCAGCCCGGGACAGAGCGAGACCCAGTACTTC. It translates to CASSPGQSETQYF.

The rearrangement joins TRBV7-2 to TRBJ1-2; a possible D gene is TRBD1 (6 bases). This CDR3 has 13 residues. Germline V gene sequence: CDR1 SGHTA, CDR2 FQGNSA. V was pared by 5 bases and J by 6 bases, with 13 bases between. The CDR3 spells CASSPSRGNGYTF. CDR3 nucleotide sequence: TGTGCCAGCAGCCCATCCAGGGGCAATGGCTACACCTTC.

This chain uses TRBV29-1 with TRBJ1-4, with D unclear. Deletions cut 0 bases from V and 8 bases from J, with 10 bases between. The CDR3 loop spans 13 amino acids. Germline loops: CDR1 SQVTM, CDR2 ANQGSEA. The chain's CDR3 is CSVEEAEGEKLFF. The CDR3 DNA is TGCAGCGTTGAAGAGGCCGAGGGAGAAAAACTGTTTTTT.

The chain couples TRBV19 to TRBJ1-1; no clear D gene. Germline lookup yields CDR1 LNHDA and CDR2 SQIVND (reference sequence). V lost 0 bases to trimming and J lost 1 base, with 12 bases between them. The CDR3 has 16 residues. CDR3 loop: CASSIDWTGPNTEAFF. The CDR3 nucleotides are TGTGCCAGTAGTATAGACTGGACCGGGCCGAACACTGAAGCTTTCTTT. The full variable domain, its missing parts supplied by reference TRBV19 and TRBJ1-1, is DGGITQSPKYLFRKEGQNVTLSCEQNLNHDAMYWYRQDPGQGLRLIYYSQIVNDFQKGDIAEGYSVSREKKESFPLTVTSAQKNPTAFYLCASSIDWTGPNTEAFFGQGTRLTVV.

CDR3 nucleotide sequence: TGTGCCAGCAGACTAAATTACGAGCAGTACTTC. It yields the protein CASRLNYEQYF. The V gene is TRBV6-1, the J gene TRBJ2-7; no firm D call. Germline V gene data show CDR1 as MNHNS and CDR2 as SASEGT. V dropped 6 bases and J dropped 4 bases, with 7 bases sitting between them. The CDR3 has 11 amino acids.

This chain connects TRBV13 to TRBJ2-2, with D uncertain. Looked up from germline, CDR1 is PRHDT and CDR2 is FYEKMQ (reference sequence). V was clipped by 3 bases and J by 5 bases, with 4 bases between them. This CDR3 is built from 12 residues. The CDR3 sequence: CASSLGTGELFF. CDR3 nucleotides: TGTGCCAGCAGCTTGGGTACCGGGGAGCTGTTTTTT.